Each of the 23 T cell receptor beta chains below was sequenced from the same sample in a study of human T cells and chemical hapten exposure. The library labeled individual cDNA molecules by adding unique molecular identifiers to them. Each CDR3 protein gets one entry after TCRdb re-called the reads with MiXCR. The sample yields over 4,000 distinct CDR3 sequences, about 50% seen once. Treatment described: therapeutic diphenylcyclopropenone sensitization with weekly scalp DPC. Here the sequenced sample was whole blood, taken before DPC sensitization or 2, 6, or about 24 weeks after (not recorded which). The receptors stem from an adult with alopecia areata. Some clones in this sample may be carry-over from other donors' samples. This table probably holds off-target reads from a library built for another chain.

The V gene is TRBV6-5, the J gene TRBJ2-7, with 8 nucleotides matching TRBD2. There are 14 residues in the CDR3. V was clipped by 5 bases and J by 2 bases; unmatched bases: 5. The germline V gene has CDR1 MNHEY and CDR2 SVGAGI. The CDR3 loop reads CASSDAGGTYEQYF. CDR3 in DNA: TGTGCCAGCAGTGACGCGGGGGGCACCTACGAGCAGTACTTC.

The rearrangement links TRBV5-1 to TRBJ2-1; D remains unclear. V dropped 0 bases and J dropped 3 bases, with 10 bases sitting between them. Per the germline V gene, CDR1 is SGHRS and CDR2 is YFSETQ. The length of the CDR3 is 15 residues. The CDR3 DNA sequence: TGCGCCAGCAGCTTGGAGGTGGTGGACTACAATGAGCAGTTCTTC. As protein: CASSLEVVDYNEQFF.

This chain joins TRBV27 and TRBJ1-1; D is undetermined. The germline gives CDR1 MNHEY, CDR2 SMNVEV (reference sequence). Deletions cut 3 bases from V and 6 bases from J, with 11 bases between. There are 13 residues in the CDR3. The chain's CDR3 is CASSFLKHSEAFF. The CDR3 bases are TGTGCCAGCAGTTTCCTCAAGCATTCTGAAGCTTTCTTT.

V is TRBV29-1 and J is TRBJ2-7, with 9 bases fitting TRBD1. Germline-derived CDR1 and CDR2 are SQVTM and ANQGSEA. This CDR3 contains 13 residues. V lost 7 bases and J lost 5; bases outside the gene matches: 9. The CDR3 sequence is CSASWTGDDEQYF. The DNA for the CDR3 is TGCAGCGCCTCCTGGACAGGGGACGACGAGCAGTACTTC.

This clonotype counts as large (0.1 to 1%). CDR3 loop: CASSYSLAGASYEQYF. In DNA, the CDR3 is TGCGCCAGCAGCTACTCACTAGCGGGAGCCTCCTACGAGCAGTACTTC. The rearrangement links TRBV5-1 to TRBJ2-7; 11 bases map to TRBD2. The junction had 5 bases not matched to a gene; V was cut back by 3 bases and J by 0 bases. In germline, CDR1 is SGHRS, CDR2 YFSETQ. The CDR3 consists of 16 residues. The full variable domain, completed using reference TRBV5-1 and TRBJ2-7, is KAGVTQTPRYLIKTRGQQVTLSCSPISGHRSVSWYQQTPGQGLQFLFEYFSETQRNKGNFPGRFSGRQFSNSRSEMNVSTLELGDSALYLCASSYSLAGASYEQYFGPGTRLTVT.

The V gene is TRBV7-6, the J gene TRBJ2-4, with a weak D call TRBD1 (5 bases). CDR3 length equals 14 residues. Trimming removed 0 bases at V and 9 bases at J, with 12 bases between. Germline loops: CDR1 SGHVS, CDR2 FNYEAQ. Written as DNA, the CDR3 is TGTGCCAGCAGCTTAGCAGGGGAAGGCAGCATTCAGTACTTC. Amino acids: CASSLAGEGSIQYF.

The rearrangement links TRBV18 to TRBJ2-7, with 8 nucleotides matching TRBD2. The CDR3 contains 15 residues. V trimming: 6 bases; J trimming: 3 bases; junction bases outside the gene matches: 10. Germline V gene sequence: CDR1 KGHSH, CDR2 LQKENI. The CDR3 is CASSSGGSSYYEQYF. The CDR3 DNA follows: TGTGCCAGCTCCTCGGGGGGGTCGTCCTACTACGAGCAGTACTTC.

The sample holds a few counts of this clonotype. V and J are TRBV19 and TRBJ2-3; 8 bases are shared with TRBD2. Per the germline V gene, CDR1 is LNHDA and CDR2 is SQIVND (reference sequence). The CDR3 loop spans 16 amino acids. V gave up 3 bases and J gave up 6 bases; unmatched junction bases: 11. CDR3 residues: CASSIDGAGVADTQYF. CDR3 bases: TGTGCCAGTAGTATTGACGGAGCGGGAGTCGCCGATACGCAGTATTTT.

This clonotype was observed a few times. The rearrangement joins TRBV11-3 to TRBJ2-1; 10 bases are shared with TRBD2. Germline values: CDR1 SGHNT, CDR2 YENEEA. The trim removed 5 bases at V and 7 bases at J, leaving 8 bases unmatched. The CDR3 is 15 amino acids. CDR3 in DNA: TGTGCCAGCAGCCTCAGCGGGAGGGCCGATAATGAGCAGTTCTTC. It is translated as CASSLSGRADNEQFF. The whole variable domain, remainder taken from reference TRBV11-3 and TRBJ2-1, is EAGVVQSPRYKIIEKKQPVAFWCNPISGHNTLYWYLQNLGQGPELLIRYENEEAVDDSQLPKDRFSAERLKGVDSTLKIQPAELGDSAVYLCASSLSGRADNEQFFGPGTRLTVL.

The J gene is TRBJ2-7, the V gene TRBV5-1; D is uncertain. CDR3 length equals 13 residues. V was cut by 2 bases and J by 3 bases, with 9 bases left in between. The germline gives CDR1 SGHRS, CDR2 YFSETQ. CDR3 sequence reads: CASSLSWSYEQYF. Here the CDR3 DNA reads TGCGCCAGCAGCTTAAGTTGGAGCTACGAGCAGTACTTC.

The chain joins TRBV7-8 to TRBJ2-5; the match to TRBD1 covers 9 bases. V shed 4 bases and J 5 bases; nucleotides not matched to a gene: 8. Germline lookup yields CDR1 SGHVS and CDR2 FQNEAQ. The CDR3 extends over 15 amino acids. This chain's CDR3 is CASSSTGTGRETQYF. In DNA, the CDR3 is TGTGCCAGCAGCTCTACCGGGACAGGGCGCGAGACCCAGTACTTC.

This clonotype has only one observation. V gene TRBV6-2 or TRBV6-3 combines with J gene TRBJ2-1, with a weak D call TRBD2 (5 bases). This CDR3 has 15 amino acids. Deletions cut 5 bases from V and 5 bases from J, with 16 bases between. Germline CDR1 is MNHEY and CDR2 is SVGEGT. For the CDR3, the DNA is TGTGCCAGCAGTCGCCAGCGGATTCGCGACAATGAGCAGTTCTTC. Translating gives CASSRQRIRDNEQFF.

V usage is TRBV3-1 and J usage is TRBJ2-5; D gene ambiguous. V shed 4 bases and J shed 8 bases, with 11 bases lying between them. Germline lookup yields CDR1 LGHDT and CDR2 YNNKEL (reference sequence). The CDR3 loop spans 12 amino acids. The CDR3 region has the DNA TGTGCCAGCAGCCCACTTTCGAGCACCCAGTACTTC. Its translation is CASSPLSSTQYF.

This chain joins TRBV7-2 and TRBJ1-5, with D possibly matching TRBD1 (5 bases). Germline lookup yields CDR1 SGHTA and CDR2 FQGNSA. The V and J ends lost 3 bases and 3 bases respectively, with 30 bases between them. This CDR3 has 21 residues. The CDR3 loop is CASSLLPYPTRVGQLNQPQHF. The CDR3 DNA reads as TGTGCCAGCAGCTTGCTACCGTACCCCACCCGAGTGGGGCAGCTCAATCAGCCCCAGCATTTT.

The chain carries TRBV4-1 and TRBJ1-5; D perhaps matches TRBD1 (5 bases). The V gene's germline CDR1 is MGHRA and CDR2 YSYEKL. CDR3 size: 15 residues. Trimming took 6 bases from V and 5 from J, leaving 17 bases between them. CDR3 DNA: TGCGCCAGCAGTAGAAACCTAGGGGATCATCAGCCCCAGCATTTT. The encoded protein is CASSRNLGDHQPQHF.

The table lists this clonotype with a few counts. The V call is TRBV5-5, the J call TRBJ2-1, with D perhaps given as TRBD1 or TRBD2 (5 bases each). The V gene lost 3 bases and the J gene lost 0 bases, with 13 bases spanning the gap. The CDR3 length is 16 residues. CDR1 and CDR2 from the germline V gene are SGHKS and YYEKEE (reference sequence). The CDR3, as DNA: TGTGCCAGCAGCTGGGGGACGCTACTCTCCTACAATGAGCAGTTCTTC. Protein product: CASSWGTLLSYNEQFF.

This clonotype was counted between two and nine times. J is TRBJ1-4 and V is TRBV7-8; D remains ambiguous. This CDR3 region has 12 residues. The V gene's germline CDR1 is SGHVS and CDR2 FQNEAQ. Trimming removed 0 bases from V and 6 bases from J, with 2 bases in between. CDR3 bases: TGTGCCAGCAGCTTAGCGCATGAAAAACTGTTTTTT. Its translation: CASSLAHEKLFF.

This clonotype has a single count. The rearrangement uses TRBV5-1 and TRBJ2-5; no clear D gene. From germline, CDR1 is SGHRS and CDR2 YFSETQ. The CDR3 is 15 residues long. V was cut by 0 bases and J by 1 base, with 10 bases left in between. The DNA of the CDR3 is TGCGCCAGCAGCTTGGACGGACGGACCCAAGAGACCCAGTACTTC. Amino acid sequence: CASSLDGRTQETQYF.

This clonotype was detected a few times. The chain uses TRBV20-1 and TRBJ2-1; maybe TRBD1 (6 bases). CDR1 is DFQATT, CDR2 SNEGSKA, per germline (reference sequence). The CDR3 is made up of 14 amino acids. The V end lost 5 bases, the J end lost 5 bases, and 16 bases lay between the germline ends. Here the CDR3 reads CSAYGTLYNNEQFF. The CDR3, as DNA: TGCAGTGCTTACGGGACACTCTATAACAATGAGCAGTTCTTC.

This rearrangement joins TRBV28 to TRBJ2-1; TRBD2 matches 12 bases. Germline-derived CDR1 and CDR2 are MDHEN and SYDVKM. Trimming cost V 7 bases and J 9 bases; bases outside gene matches: 13. This CDR3 is 16 amino acids long. The CDR3 DNA sequence: TGTGCCAGCAAAAAAGCCGAGACTAGCGGGAGCGGTGAGCAGTTCTTC. Protein sequence: CASKKAETSGSGEQFF.

This clonotype came up a few times. V and J are TRBV20-1 and TRBJ2-3; TRBD2 matches 11 bases. Germline V CDR1 and CDR2: DFQATT, SNEGSKA (reference sequence). CDR3 length: 15 residues. The V segment lost 1 base and the J segment 6 bases; nucleotides outside the gene matches: 6. This chain's CDR3 is CSARVTSGRRDTQYF. In DNA form, the CDR3 reads TGCAGTGCTAGAGTTACTAGCGGGAGACGGGATACGCAGTATTTT.

This clonotype occurred once. The rearrangement joins TRBV29-1 to TRBJ2-2; no reliable D call. V lost 4 bases and J 10 bases, leaving 10 bases between the germline ends. This CDR3 region has 11 residues. Germline CDR1 SQVTM, CDR2 ANQGSEA. The CDR3 nucleotides are TGCAGCGTTGCAAAGGGTCAGGAGCTGTTTTTT. This sequence encodes CSVAKGQELFF.

This sequence joins TRBV12-3 or TRBV12-4 and TRBJ2-5; a weak D match, TRBD1 (5 bases). CDR3 length: 13 residues. V lost 6 bases to trimming and J lost 5 bases, with 13 bases between them. The CDR3 protein is CASSPVGAETQYF. In nucleotides, the CDR3 is TGTGCCAGCAGCCCGGTTGGGGCGGAGACCCAGTACTTC.